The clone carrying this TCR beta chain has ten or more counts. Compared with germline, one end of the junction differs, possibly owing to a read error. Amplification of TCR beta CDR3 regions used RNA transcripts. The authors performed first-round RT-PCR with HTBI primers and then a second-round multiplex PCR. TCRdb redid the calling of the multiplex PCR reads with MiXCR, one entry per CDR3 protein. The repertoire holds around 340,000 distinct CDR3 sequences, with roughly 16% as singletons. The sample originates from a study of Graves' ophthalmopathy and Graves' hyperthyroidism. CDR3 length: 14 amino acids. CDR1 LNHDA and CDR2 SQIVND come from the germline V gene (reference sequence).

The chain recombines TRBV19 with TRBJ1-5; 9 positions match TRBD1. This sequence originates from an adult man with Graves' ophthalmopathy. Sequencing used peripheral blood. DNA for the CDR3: TGTACCAGTATTTGGACAGGGGGCAATCAGCCCCAGCATTTT. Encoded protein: CTSIWTGGNQPQHF.